The 17 T cell receptor beta chains below all came from one sample that was sequenced in a study of T cell responses to AZD1222 COVID-19 vaccine. Measured with immunoSEQ multiplex PCR; TCRdb has only the in-frame clones, and not every one. The table records more than 55,000 clones, more than 60% of them present only once. The material was peripheral blood, obtained 28 days after the second AZD1222 dose. The receptors stem from an adult who received the AZD1222 COVID-19 vaccine.

The rearrangement joins TRBV19 to TRBJ2-1; 7 bases are a match to TRBD2. The CDR3 spans 12 residues. The junction had 1 base not matched to a gene; V was cut back by 5 bases and J by 6 bases. Germline CDR1 is LNHDA and CDR2 is SQIVND (reference sequence). The CDR3 reads CASSGGGNEQFF. In DNA form, the CDR3 reads TGTGCCAGTAGTGGGGGGGGCAATGAGCAGTTCTTC.

This clone was observed a single time. J is TRBJ1-5 and V is TRBV28; D unclear. CDR1 and CDR2 from the germline V gene are MDHEN and SYDVKM. This CDR3 is built from 13 residues. V dropped 1 base and J dropped 6 bases, with 7 bases sitting between them. CDR3 DNA: TGTGCCAGCAGTTTATCTAGGGCTCAGCCCCAGCATTTT. Translating gives CASSLSRAQPQHF. Full variable domain (missing parts from reference TRBV28 and TRBJ1-5): DVKVTQSSRYLVKRTGEKVFLECVQDMDHENMFWYRQDPGLGLRLIYFSYDVKMKEKGDIPEGYSVSREKKERFSLILESASTNQTSMYLCASSLSRAQPQHFGDGTRLSIL.

The chain is built from TRBV5-1 and TRBJ1-2, with unresolved D. The V end lost 4 bases, the J end lost 7 bases, and 14 bases lay between the germline ends. This CDR3 spans 13 amino acids. The germline V gene has CDR1 SGHRS and CDR2 YFSETQ. CDR3 in DNA: TGCGCCAGCAGCCTAACCCAGGATTCTGGCTACACCTTC. This codes for CASSLTQDSGYTF.

A few counts support this clone. V and J are TRBV7-9 and TRBJ1-1, with 11 positions matching TRBD1. The germline CDR1 and CDR2 sequences are SEHNR and FQNEAQ (reference sequence). The trim removed 5 bases at V and 4 bases at J, leaving 9 bases unmatched. The CDR3 has 16 amino acids. Here the CDR3 DNA reads TGTGCCAGCAGCCCCCCTGGACAGGGGGCGGCCACTGAAGCTTTCTTT. This translates into CASSPPGQGAATEAFF.

V usage is TRBV2 and J usage is TRBJ1-2; D is unresolved. CDR1 and CDR2 (germline): SNHLY, FYNNEI. V gave up 3 bases and J gave up 5 bases, with 7 bases separating them. The CDR3 totals 12 residues. The CDR3 DNA reads as TGTGCCAGCAGTGACGACAAGTATGGCTACACCTTC. Its translation is CASSDDKYGYTF.

Only a few counts were recorded for this clone. The chain has TRBV11-2 and TRBJ1-6; 7 bases are a match to TRBD1. Per germline, CDR1 SGHAT and CDR2 FQNNGV. V was clipped by 5 bases and J by 5 bases; unmatched bases: 3. The CDR3 runs 14 residues. DNA for the CDR3: TGTGCCAGCAGCGCACAGGGGAATAATTCACCCCTCCACTTT. Translated, it gives CASSAQGNNSPLHF.

The sample holds a few counts of this clone. The chain has TRBV28 and TRBJ2-1; 10 nucleotides agree with TRBD1. Losses at the gene ends were 10 bases for V and 2 bases for J; bases not matched to a gene: 14. CDR3 size: 17 residues. Germline assignment: CDR1 MDHEN and CDR2 SYDVKM. This CDR3 is CAIVPGQGKETYNEQFF. DNA of the CDR3: TGTGCCATCGTCCCGGGACAGGGGAAGGAAACCTACAATGAGCAGTTCTTC.

The chain is built from TRBV27 and TRBJ1-6, with D unresolved. CDR3 length equals 13 residues. The V and J ends lost 8 bases and 3 bases respectively, with 8 bases between them. Germline V CDR1 and CDR2: MNHEY, SMNVEV (reference sequence). The CDR3 DNA follows: TGTGCCAGCTCGACGGACTATAATTCACCCCTCCACTTT. Translating it yields CASSTDYNSPLHF.

This clone was observed a few times. V gene TRBV19 combines with J gene TRBJ2-2, with D perhaps given as TRBD1 or TRBD2 (6 bases each). Trimming removed 3 bases at V and 1 base at J, with 15 bases between. Germline assignment: CDR1 LNHDA and CDR2 SQIVND (reference sequence). The CDR3 spans 17 residues. CDR3 in DNA: TGTGCCAGTAGTATTGGGCAGGGGCGGGGGAACACCGGGGAGCTGTTTTTT. It is translated as CASSIGQGRGNTGELFF.

The chain has TRBV19 and TRBJ1-1, with D unresolved. The CDR3 totals 14 residues. Trimming shortened V by 4 bases and J by 4 bases, and 13 bases separated the two germline ends. The germline V gene has CDR1 LNHDA and CDR2 SQIVND (reference sequence). The CDR3 bases are TGTGCCAGTAGTACTCAAGGAGACGCCACTGAAGCTTTCTTT. This sequence encodes CASSTQGDATEAFF.

J is TRBJ2-1 and V is TRBV4-2; no reliable D call. V was clipped by 0 bases and J by 0 bases, with 6 bases between them. The CDR3 is 15 amino acids. CDR1 is LGHNA and CDR2 is YNFKEQ in the germline V gene. The DNA of the CDR3 is TGTGCCAGCAGCCAAGAACTACCCTCCTACAATGAGCAGTTCTTC. Its protein is CASSQELPSYNEQFF.

The CDR3 DNA follows: TGTGCCAGCAGCTCAGATACAGGGGCGTTGAACACTGAAGCTTTCTTT. Translated, it gives CASSSDTGALNTEAFF. The chain carries TRBV5-6 and TRBJ1-1; 7 bases line up with TRBD1. In germline, CDR1 is SGHDT, CDR2 YYEEEE. J was trimmed by 0 bases and V by 3 bases; bases with no gene match: 8. The CDR3 runs 16 residues.

V usage is TRBV30 and J usage is TRBJ1-2; D is uncertain. There are 11 residues in the CDR3. V lost 4 bases, J lost 4 bases, and 7 bases lay in between. Per germline, CDR1 GTSNPN and CDR2 SVGIG (reference sequence). The CDR3, as DNA: TGTGCCTGGAAGGATTTCTATGGCTACACCTTC. Translated: CAWKDFYGYTF.

V is TRBV10-3 and J is TRBJ1-2, with D perhaps matching TRBD1 (6 bases). The CDR3 sequence is 13 residues long. V was trimmed by 6 bases and J by 6 bases, leaving 14 bases between them. CDR1 and CDR2 (germline): ENHRY, SYGVKD. Written as DNA, the CDR3 is TGTGCCATCAGCGAGACAGGTCTTGATGGCTACACCTTC. This gives the protein CAISETGLDGYTF.

This clone has more than one count but fewer than ten. This chain joins TRBV28 and TRBJ1-2; tentatively, D is TRBD1 (6 bases). CDR3 length: 14 amino acids. The V and J ends lost 6 bases and 5 bases respectively, with 16 bases between them. CDR1 is MDHEN, CDR2 SYDVKM, per germline. As DNA, the CDR3 is TGTGCCAGCAGAGAAGCGACAGGTGGTTATGGCTACACCTTC. It specifies CASREATGGYGYTF.

The gene calls are TRBV7-3 and TRBJ2-6; a weak D match, TRBD2 (6 bases). Germline assignment: CDR1 SGHTA and CDR2 FQGTGA. Trimming left V 2 bases short and J 0 bases short, with 14 bases between. The CDR3 covers 18 residues. The CDR3 sequence is CASSLVGGTHSGANVLTF. Here the CDR3 DNA reads TGTGCCAGCAGCTTAGTCGGGGGAACCCACTCTGGGGCCAACGTCCTGACTTTC.

V is TRBV3-1 (or the pseudogene TRBV3-2) and J is TRBJ1-1, with D hard to call. Per the germline V gene, CDR1 is LGHDT and CDR2 is YNNKEL (reference sequence). Trimming took off 4 bases at V and 1 base at J, with 10 bases between the two ends. This CDR3 comprises 14 residues. CDR3 in amino acids: CASSLWTGNTEAFF. The CDR3 nucleotides read TGTGCCAGCAGCCTCTGGACGGGGAACACTGAAGCTTTCTTT.